This TCR beta chain stems from a study of early T cells in non-severe SARS-CoV-2 infection. Study-level information: Alpha and beta chains were unpaired, from unsorted whole-blood bulk RNA. Study results and caveats: VDJdb matches were skewed toward anti-spike CD8 T cell responses.

Each cDNA molecule carried a unique molecular identifier. TCRdb analysed the 5' RACE reads with MiXCR anew, one entry per CDR3 protein. The sample includes around 30,000 distinct CDR3 sequences, around 9% of them seen just once. CDR1 is MNHEY and CDR2 is SMNVEV in the germline V gene (reference sequence). The CDR3 has 16 amino acids. The V gene lost 5 bases and the J gene lost 0 bases, with 11 bases spanning the gap. Concerning this clonotype itself: The antigen remains undetermined.

The sample taken for sequencing was whole blood. The TCR sequence derives from an adult who was a healthcare worker with PCR-confirmed SARS-CoV-2 infection or an uninfected control (not recorded which). V gene TRBV27 combines with J gene TRBJ1-6; D is uncertain. The CDR3 nucleotides read TGTGCCAGCAGTGGGGAGCGGGGCTCCTATAATTCACCCCTCCACTTT. It is translated as CASSGERGSYNSPLHF.